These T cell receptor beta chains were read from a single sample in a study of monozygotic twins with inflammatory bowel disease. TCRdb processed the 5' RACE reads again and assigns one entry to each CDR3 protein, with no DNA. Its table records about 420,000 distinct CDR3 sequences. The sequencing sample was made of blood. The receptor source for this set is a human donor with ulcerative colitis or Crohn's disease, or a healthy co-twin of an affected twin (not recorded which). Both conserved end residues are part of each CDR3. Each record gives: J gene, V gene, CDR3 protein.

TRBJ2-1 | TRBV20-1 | CSAVTSGGGSSYNEQFF
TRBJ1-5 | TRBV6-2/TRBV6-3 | CASSYSTATQGSHLQPQHF
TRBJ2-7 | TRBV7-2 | CASSPDRLGDQYF
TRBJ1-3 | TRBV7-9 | CASSHDLSNSGNTIYF
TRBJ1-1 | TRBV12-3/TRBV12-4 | CASSLDSITEAFF
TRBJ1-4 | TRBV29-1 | CSVVLSGTGKLFF
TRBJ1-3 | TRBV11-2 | CASNVIPGNTIYF
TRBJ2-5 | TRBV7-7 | CASSLVPANRETQYF
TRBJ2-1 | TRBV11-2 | CASSESGRSNNEQFF
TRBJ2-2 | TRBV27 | CASSGGTSGSTGELFF
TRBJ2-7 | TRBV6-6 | CASSYPRVGDEQYF
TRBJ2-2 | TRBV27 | CASSFAGVRGTGELFF
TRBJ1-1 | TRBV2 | CASPRGAPRQNTEAFF
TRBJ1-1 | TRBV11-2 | CASSLVFGVGTSHTEAFF
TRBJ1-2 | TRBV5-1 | CASSLAAGYGYTF
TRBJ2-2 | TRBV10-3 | CAIGGQVDTGELFF
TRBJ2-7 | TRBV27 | CASREGGKNEQYF
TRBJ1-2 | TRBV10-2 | CASSESAKRINYGYTF
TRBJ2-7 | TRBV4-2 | CASSQVGGLPYEQYF